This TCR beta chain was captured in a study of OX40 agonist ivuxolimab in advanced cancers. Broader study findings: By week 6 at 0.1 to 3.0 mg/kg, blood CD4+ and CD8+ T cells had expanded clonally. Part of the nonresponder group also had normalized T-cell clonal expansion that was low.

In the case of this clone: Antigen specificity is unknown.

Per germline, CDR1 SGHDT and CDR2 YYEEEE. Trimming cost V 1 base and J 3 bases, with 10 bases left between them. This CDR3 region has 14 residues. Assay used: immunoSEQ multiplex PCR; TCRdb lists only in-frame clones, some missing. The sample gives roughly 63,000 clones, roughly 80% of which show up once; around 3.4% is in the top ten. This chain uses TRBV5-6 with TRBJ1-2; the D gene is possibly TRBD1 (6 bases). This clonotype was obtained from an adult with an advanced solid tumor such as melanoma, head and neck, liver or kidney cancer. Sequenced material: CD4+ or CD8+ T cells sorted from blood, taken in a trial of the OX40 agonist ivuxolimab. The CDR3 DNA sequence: TGTGCCAGCAGCTTGTCCAGGGGACACTATGGCTACACCTTC. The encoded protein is CASSLSRGHYGYTF.